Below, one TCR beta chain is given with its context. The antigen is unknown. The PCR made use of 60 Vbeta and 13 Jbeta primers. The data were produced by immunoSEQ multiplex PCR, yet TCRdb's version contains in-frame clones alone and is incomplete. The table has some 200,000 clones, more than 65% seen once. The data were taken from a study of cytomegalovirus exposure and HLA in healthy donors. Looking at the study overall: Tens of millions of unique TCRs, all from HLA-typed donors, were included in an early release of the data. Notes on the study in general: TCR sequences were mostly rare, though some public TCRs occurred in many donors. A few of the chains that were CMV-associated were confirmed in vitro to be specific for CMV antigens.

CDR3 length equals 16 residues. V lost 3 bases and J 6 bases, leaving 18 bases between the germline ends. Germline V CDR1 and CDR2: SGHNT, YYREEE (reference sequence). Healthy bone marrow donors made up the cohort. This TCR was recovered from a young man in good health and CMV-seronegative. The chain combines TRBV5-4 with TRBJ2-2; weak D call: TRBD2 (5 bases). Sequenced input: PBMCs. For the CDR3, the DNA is TGTGCCAGCAGCTCCTATCTCGAGACTAATTCCGGGGAGCTGTTTTTT. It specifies CASSSYLETNSGELFF.